The present TCR beta chain was sequenced within a study of CD8 T cells in Susac syndrome. Study background: Blood was drawn from Susac syndrome patients while they were therapy-naive, on corticosteroids, or on intravenous immunoglobulin alone.

Random hexamers served to reverse transcribe roughly 0.5 to 1 ug RNA. The TCR beta CDR3 was amplified by immunoSEQ multiplex PCR across 54 Vbeta, 13 Jbeta. TCRdb recomputed calls from the immunoSEQ multiplex PCR reads with MiXCR, one row per CDR3 protein. The profile covers more than 85,000 distinct CDR3 sequences, with roughly 94% appearing a single time and over 0.3% taken by the ten largest. CDR1 is LNHDA, CDR2 SQIVND, per germline (reference sequence). With 5 bases clipped from V and 1 base from J, the junction kept 10 bases outside the gene matches. The CDR3 is 16 amino acids. On this clonotype itself: Its cognate antigen is unknown.

Negative isolation was used for CD8+ and CD4+ T cells and FACS enrichment for TEMRA cells. Study-level findings and limits: When the CD4+ T cell repertoires of patients with Susac syndrome were examined, they did not show any clonal expansion.

Sequences were obtained from CD4+ T cells from PBMCs. V is TRBV19 and J is TRBJ2-5; 7 bases align to TRBD2. The clonotype comes from a human donor with Susac syndrome. The CDR3 DNA reads as TGTGCCAGTAGTTCCCAGGGAGGGACTACCCAAGAGACCCAGTACTTC. This sequence encodes CASSSQGGTTQETQYF.